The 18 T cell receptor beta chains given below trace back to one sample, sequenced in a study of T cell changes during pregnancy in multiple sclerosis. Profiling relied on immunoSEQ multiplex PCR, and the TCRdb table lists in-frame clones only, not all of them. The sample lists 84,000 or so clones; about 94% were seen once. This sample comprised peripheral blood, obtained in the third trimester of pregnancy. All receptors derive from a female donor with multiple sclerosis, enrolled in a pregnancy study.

CDR3 protein: CASSPRTGGNIQYF. The CDR3 region has the DNA TGTGCCAGCAGCCCTCGGACAGGGGGAAACATTCAGTACTTC. The V gene is TRBV11-1, the J gene TRBJ2-4, with 10 nucleotides matching TRBD1. Trimming at V came to 5 bases and at J to 6 bases, leaving 4 bases not matched to a gene. CDR3 size: 14 residues. CDR1 is SGHAT and CDR2 is FQDESV in the germline V gene (reference sequence). The variable domain in full, with the rest retrieved from reference TRBV11-1 and TRBJ2-4, is EAEVAQSPRYKITEKSQAVAFWCDPISGHATLYWYRQILGQGPELLVQFQDESVVDDSQLPKDRFSAERLKGVDSTLKIQPAELGDSAMYLCASSPRTGGNIQYFGAGTRLSVL.

In nucleotides, the CDR3 is TGTGCCAGCAGTTTGGGACTAGCGGGGGCCTACGAGCAGTACTTC. It translates to CASSLGLAGAYEQYF. The V gene is TRBV27, the J gene TRBJ2-7, with 14 bases that match TRBD2. Germline trimming cut 3 bases from V and 2 bases from J; bases unmatched to any gene: 0. CDR1 is MNHEY, CDR2 SMNVEV, per germline (reference sequence). The length of the CDR3 is 15 residues.

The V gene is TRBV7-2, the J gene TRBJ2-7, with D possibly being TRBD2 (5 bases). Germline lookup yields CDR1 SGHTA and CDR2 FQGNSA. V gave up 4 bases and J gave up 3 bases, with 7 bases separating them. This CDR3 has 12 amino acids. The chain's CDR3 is CASSSTSYEQYF. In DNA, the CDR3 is TGTGCCAGCAGCTCAACTAGCTACGAGCAGTACTTC.

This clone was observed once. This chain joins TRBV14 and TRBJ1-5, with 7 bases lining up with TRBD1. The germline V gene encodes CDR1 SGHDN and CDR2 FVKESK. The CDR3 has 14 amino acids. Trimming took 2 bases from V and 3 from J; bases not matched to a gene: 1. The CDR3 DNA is TGTGCCAGCAGCCAACAGGGGGTCAATCAGCCCCAGCATTTT. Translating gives CASSQQGVNQPQHF.

The CDR3 here is CASTRTGNGYTF. CDR3 in DNA: TGTGCCAGCACCCGGACAGGGAACGGCTACACCTTC. This chain links TRBV6-5 with TRBJ1-2; 8 bases align to TRBD1. With 7 bases clipped from V and 8 bases from J, the junction kept 6 bases outside the gene matches. Germline values: CDR1 MNHEY, CDR2 SVGAGI. The CDR3 consists of 12 residues.

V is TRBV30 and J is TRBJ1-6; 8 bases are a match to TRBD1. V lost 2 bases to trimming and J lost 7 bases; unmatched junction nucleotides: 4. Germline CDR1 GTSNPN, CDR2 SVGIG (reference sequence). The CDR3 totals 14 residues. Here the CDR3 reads CAWSLRGLNSPLHF. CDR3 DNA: TGTGCCTGGAGTCTCAGGGGGCTCAATTCACCCCTCCACTTT.

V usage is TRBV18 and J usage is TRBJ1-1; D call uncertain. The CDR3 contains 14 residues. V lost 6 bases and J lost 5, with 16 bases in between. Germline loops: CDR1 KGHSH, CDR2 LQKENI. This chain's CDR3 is CASSKLGAGTEAFF. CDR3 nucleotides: TGTGCCAGCTCCAAATTGGGCGCGGGGACTGAAGCTTTCTTT.

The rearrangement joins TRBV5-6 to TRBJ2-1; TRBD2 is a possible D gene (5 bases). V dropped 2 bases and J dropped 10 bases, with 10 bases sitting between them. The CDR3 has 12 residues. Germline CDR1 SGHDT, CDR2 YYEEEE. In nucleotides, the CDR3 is TGTGCCAGCAGCTTTGGGCCGGGGGAGCAGTTCTTC. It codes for CASSFGPGEQFF.

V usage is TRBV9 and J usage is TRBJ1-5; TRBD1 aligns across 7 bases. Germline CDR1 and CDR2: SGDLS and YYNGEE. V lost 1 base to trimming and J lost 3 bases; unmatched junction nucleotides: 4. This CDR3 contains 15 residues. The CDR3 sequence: CASSVQGGTNQPQHF. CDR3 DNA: TGTGCCAGCAGCGTACAGGGGGGAACCAATCAGCCCCAGCATTTT.

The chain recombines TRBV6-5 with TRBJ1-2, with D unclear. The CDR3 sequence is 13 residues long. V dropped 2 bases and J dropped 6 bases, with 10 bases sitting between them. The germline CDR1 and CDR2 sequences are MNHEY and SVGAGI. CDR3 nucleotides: TGTGCCAGCAGTTACCGGCCGGGGAATGGCTACACCTTC. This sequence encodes CASSYRPGNGYTF.

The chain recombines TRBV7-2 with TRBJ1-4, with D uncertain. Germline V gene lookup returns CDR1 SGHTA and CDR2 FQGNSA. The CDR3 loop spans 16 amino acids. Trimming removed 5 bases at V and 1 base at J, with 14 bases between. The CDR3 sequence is CASSGRGRRTNEKLFF. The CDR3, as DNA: TGTGCCAGCAGCGGCCGGGGAAGGAGAACTAATGAAAAACTGTTTTTT.

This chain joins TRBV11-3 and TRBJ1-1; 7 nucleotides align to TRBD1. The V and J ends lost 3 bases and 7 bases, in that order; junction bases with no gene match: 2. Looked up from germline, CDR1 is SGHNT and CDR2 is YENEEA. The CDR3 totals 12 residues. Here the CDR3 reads CASSFGDSEAFF. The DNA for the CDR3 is TGTGCCAGCAGCTTTGGGGACAGTGAAGCTTTCTTT.

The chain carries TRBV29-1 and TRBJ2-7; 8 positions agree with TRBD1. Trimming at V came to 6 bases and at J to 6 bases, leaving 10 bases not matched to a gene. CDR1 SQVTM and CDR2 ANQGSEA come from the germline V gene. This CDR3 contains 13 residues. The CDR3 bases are TGCAGCGTCGGACAGGGAGGACCCTTCGAGCAGTACTTC. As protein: CSVGQGGPFEQYF.

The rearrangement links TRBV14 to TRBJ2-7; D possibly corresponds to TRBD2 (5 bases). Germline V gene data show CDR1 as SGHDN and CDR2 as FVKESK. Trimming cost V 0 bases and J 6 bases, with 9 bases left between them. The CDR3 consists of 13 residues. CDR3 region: CASSQDLRGEQYF. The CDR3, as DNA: TGTGCCAGCAGCCAAGATCTACGGGGCGAGCAGTACTTC.

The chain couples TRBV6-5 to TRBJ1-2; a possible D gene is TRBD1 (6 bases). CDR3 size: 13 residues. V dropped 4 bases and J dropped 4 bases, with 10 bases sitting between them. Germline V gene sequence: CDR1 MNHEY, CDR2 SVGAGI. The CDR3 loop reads CASSSQGSYGYTF. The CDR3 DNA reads TGTGCCAGCAGTTCCCAGGGGAGCTATGGCTACACCTTC.

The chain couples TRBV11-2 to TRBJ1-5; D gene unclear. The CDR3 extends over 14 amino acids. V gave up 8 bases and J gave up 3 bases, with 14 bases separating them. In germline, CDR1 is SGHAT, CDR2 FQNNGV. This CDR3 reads CASSNRGSNQPQHF. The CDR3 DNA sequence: TGTGCCAGCTCCAACCGGGGTTCCAATCAGCCCCAGCATTTT.

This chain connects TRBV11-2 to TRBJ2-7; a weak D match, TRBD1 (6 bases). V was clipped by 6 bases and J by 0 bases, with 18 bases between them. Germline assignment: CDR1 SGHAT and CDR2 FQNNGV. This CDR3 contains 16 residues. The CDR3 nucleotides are TGTGCCAGCAGAACCATTGGGGGCCGTAGCTCCTACGAGCAGTACTTC. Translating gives CASRTIGGRSSYEQYF.

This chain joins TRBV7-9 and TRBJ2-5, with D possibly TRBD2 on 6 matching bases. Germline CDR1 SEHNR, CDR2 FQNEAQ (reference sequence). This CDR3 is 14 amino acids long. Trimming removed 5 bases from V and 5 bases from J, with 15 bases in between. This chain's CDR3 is CASSPPGLPETQYF. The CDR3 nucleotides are TGTGCCAGCAGCCCCCCGGGACTCCCGGAGACCCAGTACTTC.